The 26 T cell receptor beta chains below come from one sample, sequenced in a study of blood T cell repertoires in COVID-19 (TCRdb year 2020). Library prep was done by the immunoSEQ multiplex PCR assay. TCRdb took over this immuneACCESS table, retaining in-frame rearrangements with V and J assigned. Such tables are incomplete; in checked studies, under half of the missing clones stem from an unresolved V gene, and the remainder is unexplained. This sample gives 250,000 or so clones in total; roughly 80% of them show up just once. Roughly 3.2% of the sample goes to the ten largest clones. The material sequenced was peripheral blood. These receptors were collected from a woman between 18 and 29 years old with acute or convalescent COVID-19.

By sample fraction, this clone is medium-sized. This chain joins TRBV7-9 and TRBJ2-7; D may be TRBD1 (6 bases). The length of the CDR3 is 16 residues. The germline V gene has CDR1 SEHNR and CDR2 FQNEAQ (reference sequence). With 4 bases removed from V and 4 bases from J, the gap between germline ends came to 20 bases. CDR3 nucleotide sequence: TGTGCCAGCAGCTCTAGTGGGGGACAAGAGAGGTACGAGCAGTACTTC. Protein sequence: CASSSSGGQERYEQYF.

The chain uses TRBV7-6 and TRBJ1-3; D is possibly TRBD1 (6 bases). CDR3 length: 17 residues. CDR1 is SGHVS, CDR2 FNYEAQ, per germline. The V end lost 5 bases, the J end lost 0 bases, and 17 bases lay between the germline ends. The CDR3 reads CASSPGVGESSGNTIYF. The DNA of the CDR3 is TGTGCCAGCAGCCCAGGGGTGGGGGAGAGCTCTGGAAACACCATATATTTT.

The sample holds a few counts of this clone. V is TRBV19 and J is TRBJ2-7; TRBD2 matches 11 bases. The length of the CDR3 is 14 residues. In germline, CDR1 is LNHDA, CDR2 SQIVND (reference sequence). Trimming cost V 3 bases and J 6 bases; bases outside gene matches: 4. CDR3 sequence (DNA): TGTGCCAGTAGTATGAGGCTAGCGGGAGGCGAGCAGTACTTC. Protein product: CASSMRLAGGEQYF.

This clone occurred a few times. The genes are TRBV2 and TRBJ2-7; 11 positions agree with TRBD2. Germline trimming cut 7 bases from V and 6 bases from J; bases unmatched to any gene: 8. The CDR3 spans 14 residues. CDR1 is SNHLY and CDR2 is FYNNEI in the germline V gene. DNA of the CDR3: TGTGCCAGCACGGGATCTAGCGGGAGGAGCGAGCAGTACTTC. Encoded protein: CASTGSSGRSEQYF.

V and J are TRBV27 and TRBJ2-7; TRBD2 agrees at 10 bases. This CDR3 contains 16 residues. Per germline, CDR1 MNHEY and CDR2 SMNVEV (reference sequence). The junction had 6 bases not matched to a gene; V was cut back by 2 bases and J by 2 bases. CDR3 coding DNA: TGTGCCAGCAGTTTAGGACGGACTAGCGGAGCCTACGAGCAGTACTTC. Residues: CASSLGRTSGAYEQYF.

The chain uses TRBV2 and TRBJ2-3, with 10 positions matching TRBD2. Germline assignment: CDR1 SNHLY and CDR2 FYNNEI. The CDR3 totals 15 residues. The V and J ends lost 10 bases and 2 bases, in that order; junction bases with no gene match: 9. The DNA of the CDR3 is TGTGCCATCGTAAGACTAGCGGGCCTCACAGATACGCAGTATTTT. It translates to CAIVRLAGLTDTQYF.

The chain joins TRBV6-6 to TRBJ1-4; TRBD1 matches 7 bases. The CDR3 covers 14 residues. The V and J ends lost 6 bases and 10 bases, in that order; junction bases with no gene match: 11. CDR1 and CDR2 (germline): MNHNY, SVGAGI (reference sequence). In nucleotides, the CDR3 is TGTGCCAGCAGGGCCCTCCGCGGGACAGCAAAACTGTTTTTT. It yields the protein CASRALRGTAKLFF.

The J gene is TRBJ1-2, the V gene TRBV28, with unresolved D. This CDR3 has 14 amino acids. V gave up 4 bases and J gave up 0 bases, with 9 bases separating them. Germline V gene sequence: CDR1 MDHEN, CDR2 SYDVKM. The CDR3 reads CASSSGNANYGYTF. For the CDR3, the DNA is TGTGCCAGCAGTTCGGGGAACGCTAACTATGGCTACACCTTC.

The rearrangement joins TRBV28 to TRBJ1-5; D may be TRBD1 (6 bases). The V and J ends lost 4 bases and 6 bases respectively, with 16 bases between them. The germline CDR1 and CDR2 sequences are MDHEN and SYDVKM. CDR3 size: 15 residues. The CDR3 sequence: CASSSTGTIRQPQHF. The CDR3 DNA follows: TGTGCCAGCAGTTCAACCGGGACAATCCGTCAGCCCCAGCATTTT.

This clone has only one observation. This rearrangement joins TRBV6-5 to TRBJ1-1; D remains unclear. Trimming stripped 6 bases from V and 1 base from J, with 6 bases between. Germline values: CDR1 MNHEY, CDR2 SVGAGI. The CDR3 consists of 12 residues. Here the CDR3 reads CASRRGNTEAFF. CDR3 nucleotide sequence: TGTGCCAGCAGACGGGGGAACACTGAAGCTTTCTTT.

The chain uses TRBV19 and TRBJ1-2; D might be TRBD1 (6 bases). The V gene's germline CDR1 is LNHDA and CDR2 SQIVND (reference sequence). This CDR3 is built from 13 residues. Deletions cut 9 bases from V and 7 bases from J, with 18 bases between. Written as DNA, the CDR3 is TGTGCCAGCCCGACGTGGGGGCAGGCTGGCTACACCTTC. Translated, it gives CASPTWGQAGYTF.

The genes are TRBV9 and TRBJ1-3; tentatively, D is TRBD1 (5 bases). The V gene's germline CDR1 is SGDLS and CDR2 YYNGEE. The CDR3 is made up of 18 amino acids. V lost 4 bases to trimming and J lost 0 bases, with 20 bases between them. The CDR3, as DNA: TGTGCCAGCAGCCACAATGACGGGGGAAGAAACTCTGGAAACACCATATATTTT. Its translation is CASSHNDGGRNSGNTIYF. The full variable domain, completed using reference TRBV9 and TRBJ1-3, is DSGVTQTPKHLITATGQRVTLRCSPRSGDLSVYWYQQSLDQGLQFLIQYYNGEERAKGNILERFSAQQFPDLHSELNLSSLELGDSALYFCASSHNDGGRNSGNTIYFGEGSWLTVV.

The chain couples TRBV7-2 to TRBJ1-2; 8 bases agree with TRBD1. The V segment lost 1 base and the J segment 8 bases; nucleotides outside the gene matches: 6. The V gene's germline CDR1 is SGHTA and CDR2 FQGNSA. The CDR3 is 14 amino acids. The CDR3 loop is CASSLGTGPRGYTF. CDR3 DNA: TGTGCCAGCAGCTTAGGGACAGGGCCGAGAGGCTACACCTTC. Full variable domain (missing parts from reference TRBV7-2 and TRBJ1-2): GAGVSQSPSNKVTEKGKDVELRCDPISGHTALYWYRQSLGQGLEFLIYFQGNSAPDKSGLPSDRFSAERTGGSVSTLTIQRTQQEDSAVYLCASSLGTGPRGYTFGSGTRLTVV.

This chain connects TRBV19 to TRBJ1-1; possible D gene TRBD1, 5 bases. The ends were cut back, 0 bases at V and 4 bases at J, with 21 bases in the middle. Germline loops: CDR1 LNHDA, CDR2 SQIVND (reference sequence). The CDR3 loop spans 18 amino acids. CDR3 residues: CASSIDRRGVGVGTEAFF. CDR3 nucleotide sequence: TGTGCCAGTAGTATAGATCGGAGGGGTGTGGGCGTCGGCACTGAAGCTTTCTTT. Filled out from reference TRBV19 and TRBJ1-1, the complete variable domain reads DGGITQSPKYLFRKEGQNVTLSCEQNLNHDAMYWYRQDPGQGLRLIYYSQIVNDFQKGDIAEGYSVSREKKESFPLTVTSAQKNPTAFYLCASSIDRRGVGVGTEAFFGQGTRLTVV.

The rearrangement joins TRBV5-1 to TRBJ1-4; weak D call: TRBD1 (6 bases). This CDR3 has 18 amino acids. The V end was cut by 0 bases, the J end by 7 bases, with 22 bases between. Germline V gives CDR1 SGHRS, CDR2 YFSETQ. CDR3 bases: TGCGCCAGCAGCTTGGATCCCATTCGGGTACAGGGAACTGAAAAACTGTTTTTT. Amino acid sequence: CASSLDPIRVQGTEKLFF.

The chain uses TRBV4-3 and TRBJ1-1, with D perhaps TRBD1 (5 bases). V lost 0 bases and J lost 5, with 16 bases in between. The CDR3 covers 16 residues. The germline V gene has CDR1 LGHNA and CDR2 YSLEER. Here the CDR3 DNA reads TGCGCCAGCAGCCAAGATCGGGCGGATCCAGGGACTGAAGCTTTCTTT. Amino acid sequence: CASSQDRADPGTEAFF.

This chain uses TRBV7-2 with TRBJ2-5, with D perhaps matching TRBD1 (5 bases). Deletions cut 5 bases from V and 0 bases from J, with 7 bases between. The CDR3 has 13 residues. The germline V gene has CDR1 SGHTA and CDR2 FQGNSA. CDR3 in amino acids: CASSRQHQETQYF. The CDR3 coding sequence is TGTGCCAGCAGCCGACAGCACCAAGAGACCCAGTACTTC.

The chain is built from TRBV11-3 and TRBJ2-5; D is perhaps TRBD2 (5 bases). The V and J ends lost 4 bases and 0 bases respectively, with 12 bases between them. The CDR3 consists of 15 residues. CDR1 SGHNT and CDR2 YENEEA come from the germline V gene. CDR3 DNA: TGTGCCAGCAGCTCCACCGGAGGACACCAAGAGACCCAGTACTTC. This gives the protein CASSSTGGHQETQYF.

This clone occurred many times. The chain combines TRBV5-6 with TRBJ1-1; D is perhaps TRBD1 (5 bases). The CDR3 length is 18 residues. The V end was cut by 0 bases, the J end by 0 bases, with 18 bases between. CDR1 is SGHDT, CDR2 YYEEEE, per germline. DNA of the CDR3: TGTGCCAGCAGCTTGGGCCAGAGTTGGGAGGGGTTGAACACTGAAGCTTTCTTT. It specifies CASSLGQSWEGLNTEAFF.

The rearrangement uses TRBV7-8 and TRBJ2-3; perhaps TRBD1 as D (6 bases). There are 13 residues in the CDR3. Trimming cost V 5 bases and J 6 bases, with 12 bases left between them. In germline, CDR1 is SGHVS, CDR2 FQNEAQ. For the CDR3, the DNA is TGTGCCAGCAGCCAAACAGGGACGGATACGCAGTATTTT. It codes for CASSQTGTDTQYF.

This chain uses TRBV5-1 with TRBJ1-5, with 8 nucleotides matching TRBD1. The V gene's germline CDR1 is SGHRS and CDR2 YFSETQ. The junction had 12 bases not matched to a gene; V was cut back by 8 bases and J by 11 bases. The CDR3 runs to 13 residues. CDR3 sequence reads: CASPGQVMGAQHF. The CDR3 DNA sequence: TGCGCCAGTCCGGGACAGGTGATGGGGGCCCAGCATTTT.

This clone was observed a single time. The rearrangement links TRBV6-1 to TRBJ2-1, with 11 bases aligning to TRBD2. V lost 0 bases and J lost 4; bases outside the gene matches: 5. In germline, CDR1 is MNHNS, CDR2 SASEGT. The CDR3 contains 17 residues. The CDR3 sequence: CASSEALGTSGYNEQFF. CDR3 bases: TGTGCCAGCAGTGAAGCCTTAGGGACTAGCGGTTACAATGAGCAGTTCTTC.

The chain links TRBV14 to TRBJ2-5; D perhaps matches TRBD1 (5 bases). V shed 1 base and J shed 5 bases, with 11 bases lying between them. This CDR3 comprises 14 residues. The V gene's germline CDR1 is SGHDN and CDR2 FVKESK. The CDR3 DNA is TGTGCCAGCAGCCAAGGGGGCGCCGGGGAGACCCAGTACTTC. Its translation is CASSQGGAGETQYF. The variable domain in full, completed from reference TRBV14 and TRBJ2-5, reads EAGVTQFPSHSVIEKGQTVTLRCDPISGHDNLYWYRRVMGKEIKFLLHFVKESKQDESGMPNNRFLAERTGGTYSTLKVQPAELEDSGVYFCASSQGGAGETQYFGPGTRLLVL.

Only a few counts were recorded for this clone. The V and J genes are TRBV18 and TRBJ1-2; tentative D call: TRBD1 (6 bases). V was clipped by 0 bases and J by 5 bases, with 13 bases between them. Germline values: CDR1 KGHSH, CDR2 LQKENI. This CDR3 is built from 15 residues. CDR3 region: CASSPPAGQSYGYTF. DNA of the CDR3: TGTGCCAGCTCACCACCGGCCGGACAGAGTTATGGCTACACCTTC.

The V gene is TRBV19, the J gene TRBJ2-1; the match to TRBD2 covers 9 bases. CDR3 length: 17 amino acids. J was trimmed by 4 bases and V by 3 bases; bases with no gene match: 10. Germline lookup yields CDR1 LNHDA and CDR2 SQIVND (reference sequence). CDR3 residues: CASSIEAGGRIYNEQFF. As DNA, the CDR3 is TGTGCCAGTAGTATTGAGGCGGGAGGGAGGATTTACAATGAGCAGTTCTTC.

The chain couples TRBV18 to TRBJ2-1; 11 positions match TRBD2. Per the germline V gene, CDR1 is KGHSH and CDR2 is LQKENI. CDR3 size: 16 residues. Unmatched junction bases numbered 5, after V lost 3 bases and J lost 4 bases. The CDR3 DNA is TGTGCCAGCTCACCCCTGACTAGCGGGACTTACAATGAGCAGTTCTTC. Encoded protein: CASSPLTSGTYNEQFF.